Sequencing of this T cell receptor (beta chain) was carried out in a study of cytomegalovirus exposure and HLA in healthy donors. Study results and caveats: Reported findings show TCR beta sequences accurately forecast HLA-A and HLA-B alleles in most subjects. Previous analysis showed most TCR beta V segments were productive about 90% or about 30% of the time.

The PCR used 60 Vbeta and 13 Jbeta primers. In the study's own analysis: Later, an analysis found tens of millions of unique TCR beta chains, and some 10 million of these were shared. The method was immunoSEQ multiplex PCR; TCRdb's version includes in-frame clones alone and lacks a portion of them. The V and J calls and clone size are taken from that table; D and trimming were inferred from the DNA. Among fewer than 250,000 clones listed, around 80% were seen once. Deletions cut 9 bases from V and 6 bases from J, with 14 bases between. Germline V gives CDR1 MNHNS, CDR2 SASEGT. The CDR3 totals 12 residues. All the people who gave samples were healthy bone marrow donors. With regard to this clone: Its antigen is currently unknown.

The sequence was collected from a man younger than 30 in good health and CMV-seronegative. Material: PBMCs. The chain couples TRBV6-1 to TRBJ1-2, with TRBD1 as a possible D gene (6 bases). CDR3 nucleotides: TGTGCCAGTAATACAGGGTTCGATGGCTACACCTTC. It translates to CASNTGFDGYTF.